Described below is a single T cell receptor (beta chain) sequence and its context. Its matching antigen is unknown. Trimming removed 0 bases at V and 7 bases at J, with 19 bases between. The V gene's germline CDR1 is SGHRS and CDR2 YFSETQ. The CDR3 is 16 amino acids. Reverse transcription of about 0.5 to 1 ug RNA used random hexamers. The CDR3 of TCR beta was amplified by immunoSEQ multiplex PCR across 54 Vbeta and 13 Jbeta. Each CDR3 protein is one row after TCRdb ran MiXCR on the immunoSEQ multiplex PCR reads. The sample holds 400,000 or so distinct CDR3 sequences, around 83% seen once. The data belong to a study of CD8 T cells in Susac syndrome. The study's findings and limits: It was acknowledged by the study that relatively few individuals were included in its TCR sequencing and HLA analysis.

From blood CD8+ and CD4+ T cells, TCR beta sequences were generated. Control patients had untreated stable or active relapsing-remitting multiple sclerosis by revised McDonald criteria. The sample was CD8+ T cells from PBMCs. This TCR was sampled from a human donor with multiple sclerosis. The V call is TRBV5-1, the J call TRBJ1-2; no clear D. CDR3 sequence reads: CASSLAWQPSESGYTF. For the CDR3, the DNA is TGCGCCAGCAGCTTGGCCTGGCAGCCGTCGGAGAGTGGCTACACCTTC. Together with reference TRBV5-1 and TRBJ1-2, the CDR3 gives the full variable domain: KAGVTQTPRYLIKTRGQQVTLSCSPISGHRSVSWYQQTPGQGLQFLFEYFSETQRNKGNFPGRFSGRQFSNSRSEMNVSTLELGDSALYLCASSLAWQPSESGYTFGSGTRLTVV.